The rows below give T cell receptor beta chains drawn from one sample of a study of blood T cell repertoires in COVID-19. The protocol was immunoSEQ multiplex PCR, while the TCRdb copy is restricted to in-frame clones and leaves out a portion. The table records some 120,000 clones, just under 85% of them present only once. Sequenced material: peripheral blood. These receptors all stem from a man between 70 and 80 years old with active or convalescent COVID-19. Both conserved end residues are part of each CDR3. Fields, in order: clone size, V gene, J gene, D gene, CDR3 protein, CDR3 DNA. A D gene is named only where the DNA matches it firmly. Rows give clone size only sometimes, using once, few, many, or a class for an expanded clone.

clone_size: NA; v_call: TRBV6-2/TRBV6-3; j_call: TRBJ2-7; d_call: NA; cdr3_aa: CASSYLDTYEQYF; cdr3_nt: TGTGCCAGCAGTTACCTGGACACCTACGAGCAGTACTTC
clone_size: NA; v_call: TRBV2; j_call: TRBJ2-1; d_call: TRBD2; cdr3_aa: CASSVSGAYNEQFF; cdr3_nt: TGTGCCAGCAGTGTTAGCGGGGCCTACAATGAGCAGTTCTTC
clone_size: NA; v_call: TRBV30; j_call: TRBJ2-3; d_call: NA; cdr3_aa: CAWSPLGVTDTQYF; cdr3_nt: TGTGCCTGGAGTCCCCTAGGGGTAACAGATACGCAGTATTTT
clone_size: once; v_call: TRBV7-2; j_call: TRBJ2-5; d_call: TRBD2; cdr3_aa: CASSSGLAGGTETQYF; cdr3_nt: TGTGCCAGCAGCTCGGGACTAGCGGGAGGGACGGAGACCCAGTACTTC
clone_size: NA; v_call: TRBV6-2/TRBV6-3; j_call: TRBJ1-2; d_call: TRBD1; cdr3_aa: CASSYTGQAGYGYTF; cdr3_nt: TGTGCCAGCAGTTATACGGGACAGGCAGGCTATGGCTACACCTTC
clone_size: NA; v_call: TRBV10-3; j_call: TRBJ2-7; d_call: NA; cdr3_aa: CAISEAGYEQYF; cdr3_nt: TGTGCCATCAGTGAGGCGGGCTACGAGCAGTACTTC
clone_size: NA; v_call: TRBV3-1/TRBV3-2; j_call: TRBJ2-7; d_call: TRBD1; cdr3_aa: CASSQASGGWVEQYF; cdr3_nt: TGTGCCAGCAGCCAAGCATCAGGGGGATGGGTCGAGCAGTACTTC
clone_size: NA; v_call: TRBV19; j_call: TRBJ2-2; d_call: NA; cdr3_aa: CASNPRRGSNTGELFF; cdr3_nt: TGTGCCAGTAACCCTCGAAGGGGGTCTAACACCGGGGAGCTGTTTTTT
clone_size: NA; v_call: TRBV29-1; j_call: TRBJ2-1; d_call: NA; cdr3_aa: CSVELDNSYNEQFF; cdr3_nt: TGCAGCGTTGAATTGGACAACTCCTACAATGAGCAGTTCTTC
clone_size: NA; v_call: TRBV9; j_call: TRBJ2-5; d_call: TRBD2; cdr3_aa: CASSSSGGTQETQYF; cdr3_nt: TGTGCCAGCAGCTCTAGCGGGGGGACTCAAGAGACCCAGTACTTC
clone_size: once; v_call: TRBV27; j_call: TRBJ1-1; d_call: NA; cdr3_aa: CASSLGPLGRAFF; cdr3_nt: TGTGCCAGCAGTTTAGGGCCCCTGGGTCGAGCTTTCTTT
clone_size: NA; v_call: TRBV2; j_call: TRBJ2-3; d_call: NA; cdr3_aa: CASSELVSTDTQYF; cdr3_nt: TGTGCCAGCAGTGAATTAGTTAGCACAGATACGCAGTATTTT
clone_size: NA; v_call: TRBV6-5; j_call: TRBJ2-7; d_call: TRBD1; cdr3_aa: CASRIQGQTYEQYF; cdr3_nt: TGTGCCAGCAGGATACAGGGGCAAACCTACGAGCAGTACTTC
clone_size: once; v_call: TRBV29-1; j_call: TRBJ1-4; d_call: TRBD1; cdr3_aa: CSVDRGNEKLFF; cdr3_nt: TGCAGCGTCGACAGGGGTAATGAAAAACTGTTTTTT
clone_size: NA; v_call: TRBV30; j_call: TRBJ2-1; d_call: TRBD1; cdr3_aa: CAWTGGYNEQFF; cdr3_nt: TGTGCCTGGACAGGGGGCTACAATGAGCAGTTCTTC
clone_size: few; v_call: TRBV29-1; j_call: TRBJ2-1; d_call: NA; cdr3_aa: CSVARSGGEQFF; cdr3_nt: TGCAGCGTTGCCCGGAGTGGGGGGGAGCAGTTCTTC
clone_size: NA; v_call: TRBV5-6; j_call: TRBJ2-7; d_call: NA; cdr3_aa: CASSLSSSYEQYF; cdr3_nt: TGTGCCAGCAGCTTATCCAGTTCCTACGAGCAGTACTTC
clone_size: NA; v_call: TRBV4-2; j_call: TRBJ2-5; d_call: NA; cdr3_aa: CASSQDYGQSEAQYF; cdr3_nt: TGTGCCAGCAGCCAAGACTACGGACAGTCGGAGGCCCAGTACTTC
clone_size: NA; v_call: TRBV11-2; j_call: TRBJ2-2; d_call: NA; cdr3_aa: CASSSWTTGSGELFF; cdr3_nt: TGTGCCAGCAGCTCCTGGACGACCGGGAGTGGGGAGCTGTTTTTT
clone_size: NA; v_call: TRBV7-2; j_call: TRBJ1-6; d_call: TRBD1; cdr3_aa: CASSYTQGDNSPLHF; cdr3_nt: TGTGCCAGCAGTTACACCCAGGGGGATAATTCACCCCTCCACTTT
clone_size: NA; v_call: TRBV12-3/TRBV12-4; j_call: TRBJ2-7; d_call: NA; cdr3_aa: CASSWGNSYEQYF; cdr3_nt: TGTGCCAGCAGTTGGGGCAACTCCTACGAGCAGTACTTC
clone_size: NA; v_call: TRBV6-2/TRBV6-3; j_call: TRBJ1-2; d_call: NA; cdr3_aa: CASSDRTPWGYTF; cdr3_nt: TGTGCCAGCAGTGACAGGACACCTTGGGGCTACACCTTC
clone_size: NA; v_call: TRBV5-1; j_call: TRBJ2-1; d_call: TRBD2; cdr3_aa: CASSVERGTYNEQFF; cdr3_nt: TGCGCCAGCAGCGTCGAGCGGGGTACCTACAATGAGCAGTTCTTC
clone_size: NA; v_call: TRBV5-4; j_call: TRBJ1-1; d_call: NA; cdr3_aa: CASSKGHGTEAFF; cdr3_nt: TGTGCCAGCAGTAAGGGGCACGGCACTGAAGCTTTCTTT
clone_size: few; v_call: TRBV28; j_call: TRBJ2-1; d_call: TRBD1; cdr3_aa: CASSHRGPSYNEQFF; cdr3_nt: TGTGCCAGCAGCCACAGGGGGCCCTCCTACAATGAGCAGTTCTTC
clone_size: NA; v_call: TRBV7-9; j_call: TRBJ1-2; d_call: NA; cdr3_aa: CASGGASYGYTF; cdr3_nt: TGTGCCAGCGGCGGGGCGAGTTATGGCTACACCTTC
clone_size: NA; v_call: TRBV7-9; j_call: TRBJ1-2; d_call: TRBD1; cdr3_aa: CASSLGQGGRNTF; cdr3_nt: TGTGCCAGCAGCTTAGGACAGGGCGGCCGGAACACCTTC
clone_size: NA; v_call: TRBV6-4; j_call: TRBJ2-3; d_call: TRBD1; cdr3_aa: CASSVITGGTDTQYF; cdr3_nt: TGTGCCAGCAGTGTTATTACAGGGGGCACAGATACGCAGTATTTT
clone_size: NA; v_call: TRBV7-2; j_call: TRBJ2-5; d_call: TRBD1; cdr3_aa: CASSNGQGTSETQYF; cdr3_nt: TGTGCCAGCAGTAACGGACAGGGCACATCAGAGACCCAGTACTTC
clone_size: NA; v_call: TRBV11-3; j_call: TRBJ2-2; d_call: TRBD2; cdr3_aa: CASSWTSTTGELFF; cdr3_nt: TGTGCCAGCAGCTGGACTAGCACCACCGGGGAGCTGTTTTTT
clone_size: NA; v_call: TRBV28; j_call: TRBJ2-4; d_call: NA; cdr3_aa: CASSFGGAGVDIQYF; cdr3_nt: TGTGCCAGCAGTTTCGGAGGTGCTGGTGTGGACATTCAGTACTTC
clone_size: NA; v_call: TRBV7-2; j_call: TRBJ2-7; d_call: NA; cdr3_aa: CASSLGPGDYEQYF; cdr3_nt: TGTGCCAGCAGCTTAGGCCCAGGGGACTACGAGCAGTACTTC
clone_size: NA; v_call: TRBV12-5; j_call: TRBJ2-7; d_call: TRBD1; cdr3_aa: CASGFTGQSYEQYF; cdr3_nt: TGTGCTAGTGGTTTTACGGGACAGTCCTACGAGCAGTACTTC
clone_size: NA; v_call: TRBV5-6; j_call: TRBJ1-2; d_call: TRBD1; cdr3_aa: CASSWTGGSHGYTF; cdr3_nt: TGTGCCAGCAGCTGGACAGGGGGTTCGCACGGCTACACCTTC
clone_size: few; v_call: TRBV6-5; j_call: TRBJ1-1; d_call: TRBD1; cdr3_aa: CASSSDRDSEAFF; cdr3_nt: TGTGCCAGCAGCTCCGACAGGGACTCTGAAGCTTTCTTT
clone_size: NA; v_call: TRBV2; j_call: TRBJ2-1; d_call: TRBD2; cdr3_aa: CAISGGAVNEQFF; cdr3_nt: TGTGCCATAAGCGGGGGGGCTGTCAATGAGCAGTTCTTC
clone_size: NA; v_call: TRBV9; j_call: TRBJ2-6; d_call: NA; cdr3_aa: CASSASSGANVLTF; cdr3_nt: TGTGCCAGCAGCGCTTCCTCTGGGGCCAACGTCCTGACTTTC
clone_size: NA; v_call: TRBV7-6; j_call: TRBJ2-7; d_call: TRBD1; cdr3_aa: CASSLAGQGAGEQYF; cdr3_nt: TGTGCCAGCAGCCTGGCCGGACAGGGGGCGGGAGAGCAGTACTTC
clone_size: NA; v_call: TRBV7-6; j_call: TRBJ2-1; d_call: NA; cdr3_aa: CASSTQREVSYNEQFF; cdr3_nt: TGTGCCAGCAGCACCCAGAGGGAGGTCTCCTACAATGAGCAGTTCTTC
clone_size: few; v_call: TRBV29-1; j_call: TRBJ2-2; d_call: TRBD1; cdr3_aa: CSVQLLRGQNTGELFF; cdr3_nt: TGCAGCGTTCAACTTCTCAGGGGGCAGAACACCGGGGAGCTGTTTTTT
clone_size: NA; v_call: TRBV11-2; j_call: TRBJ2-3; d_call: NA; cdr3_aa: CASSLVPDTQYF; cdr3_nt: TGTGCCAGCAGCTTAGTTCCGGATACGCAGTATTTT
clone_size: NA; v_call: TRBV5-1; j_call: TRBJ1-2; d_call: NA; cdr3_aa: CASSAGQNYGYTF; cdr3_nt: TGCGCCAGCAGCGCCGGACAGAACTATGGCTACACCTTC
clone_size: few; v_call: TRBV3-1/TRBV3-2; j_call: TRBJ1-1; d_call: NA; cdr3_aa: CASSLSTEAFF; cdr3_nt: TGTGCCAGCAGCCTGAGTACTGAAGCTTTCTTT
clone_size: NA; v_call: TRBV5-1; j_call: TRBJ1-4; d_call: NA; cdr3_aa: CASSPGVNEKLFF; cdr3_nt: TGCGCCAGCAGCCCAGGGGTTAATGAAAAACTGTTTTTT
clone_size: few; v_call: TRBV10-1; j_call: TRBJ2-3; d_call: NA; cdr3_aa: CASILTEKVTQQDTQYF; cdr3_nt: TGCGCCAGCATTTTAACAGAGAAGGTGACACAACAAGATACGCAGTATTTT
clone_size: NA; v_call: TRBV4-1; j_call: TRBJ1-1; d_call: NA; cdr3_aa: CASSQESVMNTEAFF; cdr3_nt: TGCGCCAGCAGCCAAGAGTCAGTAATGAACACTGAAGCTTTCTTT
clone_size: once; v_call: TRBV14; j_call: TRBJ1-2; d_call: TRBD1; cdr3_aa: CASSPKTGDYGYTF; cdr3_nt: TGTGCCAGCAGCCCAAAAACAGGGGACTATGGCTACACCTTC
clone_size: NA; v_call: TRBV11-2; j_call: TRBJ1-2; d_call: TRBD1; cdr3_aa: CASSPRQGYGYTF; cdr3_nt: TGTGCCAGCAGCCCAAGACAGGGCTACGGCTACACCTTC
clone_size: NA; v_call: TRBV9; j_call: TRBJ2-2; d_call: NA; cdr3_aa: CASSVDITGELFF; cdr3_nt: TGTGCCAGCAGCGTAGACATCACCGGGGAGCTGTTTTTT
clone_size: once; v_call: TRBV18; j_call: TRBJ2-3; d_call: NA; cdr3_aa: CASSPGRADTQYF; cdr3_nt: TGTGCCAGCTCACCAGGCAGGGCAGATACGCAGTATTTT
clone_size: NA; v_call: TRBV6-2/TRBV6-3; j_call: TRBJ2-5; d_call: TRBD2; cdr3_aa: CASSRPTSGQETQYF; cdr3_nt: TGTGCCAGCAGTCGTCCGACTAGCGGACAAGAGACCCAGTACTTC